The entry below gives a single TCR beta chain sequence along with its context. The antigen is not known. This sample stems from a study of cytomegalovirus exposure and HLA in healthy donors. TCRdb's table, derived via immunoSEQ multiplex PCR, lists solely in-frame clones and lacks some. Altogether 80,000 or so clones are present, roughly 95% being singletons, with the ten largest covering about 0.7%. V lost 1 base, J lost 2 bases, and 6 bases lay in between. The germline gives CDR1 LGHNA, CDR2 YSLEER. The CDR3 runs to 14 residues. Study results and caveats: Clusters of TCRs from the first cohort tended to co-occur in the 120 validation repertoires (as a later analysis found). Rare TCR sequences predominated, though certain public TCRs were found in many donors.

The chain has TRBV4-3 and TRBJ1-3, with D uncertain. The sequence came from a woman under 30 in good health and CMV-seronegative. Source material: PBMCs. The CDR3 region is CASSQAPPGNTIYF. The CDR3 DNA reads TGCGCCAGCAGCCAAGCTCCCCCTGGAAACACCATATATTTT.